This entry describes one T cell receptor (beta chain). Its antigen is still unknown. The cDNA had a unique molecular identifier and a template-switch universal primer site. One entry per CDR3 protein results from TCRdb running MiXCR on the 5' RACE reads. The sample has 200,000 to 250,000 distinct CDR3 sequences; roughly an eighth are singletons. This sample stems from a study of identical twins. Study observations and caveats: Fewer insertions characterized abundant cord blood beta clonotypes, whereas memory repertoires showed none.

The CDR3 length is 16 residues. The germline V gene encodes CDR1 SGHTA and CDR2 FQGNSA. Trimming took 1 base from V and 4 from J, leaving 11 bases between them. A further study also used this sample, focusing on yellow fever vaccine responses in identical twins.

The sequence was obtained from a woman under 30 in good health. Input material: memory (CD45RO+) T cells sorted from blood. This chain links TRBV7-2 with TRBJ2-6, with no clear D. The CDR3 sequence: CASSLVSLSGANVLTF. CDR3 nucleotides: TGTGCCAGCAGCTTAGTATCACTTTCGGGGGCCAACGTCCTGACTTTC.